Listed below are T cell receptor beta chains from one sample, sequenced in a study of beta chain features in type 1 diabetes. Profiled with immunoSEQ multiplex PCR; TCRdb holds only in-frame clones, not every one. The data contain a few hundred thousand clones, approximately 15% of them seen just once; the ten biggest clones take up around 0.035%. Sequencing was carried out using naive CD4+ T cells from blood. All receptors come from a man aged 25-45 years in good health. Both conserved end residues are part of each CDR3. The D gene is left open where the match is weak. Only some rows state a clone size, as once, few, many or a class for expanded clones.

v_gene	abundance	j_gene	d_gene	CDR3nt	CDR3aa
TRBV4-3	NA	TRBJ2-7	NA	TGCGCCAGCAGCCAAGGGTTGGGCGGGGCCACCTACGAGCAGTACTTC	CASSQGLGGATYEQYF
TRBV7-2	few	TRBJ2-7	NA	TGTGCCAGCAGCACGATAGGGTCCTACGAGCAGTACTTC	CASSTIGSYEQYF
TRBV5-1	few	TRBJ1-3	NA	TGCGCCAGCAACCTCGGGGCCTCTGGAAACACCATATATTTT	CASNLGASGNTIYF
TRBV19	few	TRBJ1-2	NA	TGTGCCAGTACAGGGAGCCGTACCTCTAACTATGGCTACACCTTC	CASTGSRTSNYGYTF
TRBV7-9	NA	TRBJ1-1	TRBD1	TGTGCCAGCAGCCCCTGGACAGGACACACTGAAGCTTTCTTT	CASSPWTGHTEAFF
TRBV4-3	NA	TRBJ2-6	TRBD1	TGCGCCAGCAGCCAACGACAGGGGCTCACTGGGGCCAACGTCCTGACTTTC	CASSQRQGLTGANVLTF
TRBV9	once	TRBJ1-3	NA	TGTGCCAGCAGCCTGGGTGCCGGAAACACCATATATTTT	CASSLGAGNTIYF
TRBV9	few	TRBJ2-1	TRBD2	TGTGCCAGCAGCGCGGCCGCGGGAGGGGGATACAATGAGCAGTTCTTC	CASSAAAGGGYNEQFF
TRBV4-1	few	TRBJ1-1	NA	TGCGCCAGCAGCCACCTAGGTGGGACCCCTGAAGCTTTCTTT	CASSHLGGTPEAFF
TRBV11-3	few	TRBJ1-1	NA	TGTGCCAGCAGCGCACGCTTGGTGAACACTGAAGCTTTCTTT	CASSARLVNTEAFF